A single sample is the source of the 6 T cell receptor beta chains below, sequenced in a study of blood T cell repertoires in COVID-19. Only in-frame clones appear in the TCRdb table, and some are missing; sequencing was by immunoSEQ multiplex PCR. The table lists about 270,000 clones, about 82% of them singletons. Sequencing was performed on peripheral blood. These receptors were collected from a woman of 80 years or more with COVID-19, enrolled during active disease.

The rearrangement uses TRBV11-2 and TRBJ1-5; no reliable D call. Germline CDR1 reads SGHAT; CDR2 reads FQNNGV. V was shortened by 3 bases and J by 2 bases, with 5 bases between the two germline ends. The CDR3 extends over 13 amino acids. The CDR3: CASSFSRNQPQHF. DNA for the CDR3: TGTGCCAGCAGCTTTAGCCGCAATCAGCCCCAGCATTTT.

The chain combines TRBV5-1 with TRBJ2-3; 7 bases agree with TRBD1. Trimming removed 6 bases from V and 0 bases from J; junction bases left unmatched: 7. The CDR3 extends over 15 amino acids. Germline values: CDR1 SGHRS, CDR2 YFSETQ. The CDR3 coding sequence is TGCGCCAGCACCCAGACAGGGCTAAGCACAGATACGCAGTATTTT. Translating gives CASTQTGLSTDTQYF.

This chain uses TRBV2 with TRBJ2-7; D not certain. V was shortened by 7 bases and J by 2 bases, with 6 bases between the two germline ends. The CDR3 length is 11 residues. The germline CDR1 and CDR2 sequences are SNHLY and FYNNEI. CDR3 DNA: TGTGCCAGCACAACAACCTACGAGCAGTACTTC. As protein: CASTTTYEQYF.

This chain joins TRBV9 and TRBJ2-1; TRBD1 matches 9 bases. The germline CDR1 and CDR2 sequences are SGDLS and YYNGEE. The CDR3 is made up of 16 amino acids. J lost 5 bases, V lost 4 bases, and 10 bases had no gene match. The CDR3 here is CASSLSTGQGNNEQFF. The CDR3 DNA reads TGTGCCAGCAGCTTAAGCACGGGACAGGGAAACAATGAGCAGTTCTTC.

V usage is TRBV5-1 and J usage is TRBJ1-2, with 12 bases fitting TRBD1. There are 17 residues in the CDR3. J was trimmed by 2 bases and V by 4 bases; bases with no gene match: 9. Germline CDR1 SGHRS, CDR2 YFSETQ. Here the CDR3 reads CASSQPGQGAENYGYTF. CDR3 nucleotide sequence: TGCGCCAGCAGCCAACCGGGACAGGGGGCTGAGAACTATGGCTACACCTTC.

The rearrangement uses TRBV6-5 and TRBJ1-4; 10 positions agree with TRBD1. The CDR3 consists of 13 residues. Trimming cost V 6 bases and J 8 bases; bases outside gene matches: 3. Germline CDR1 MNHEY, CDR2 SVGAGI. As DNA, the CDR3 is TGTGCCAGCAGAAGGACAGGGGGAGAAAAACTGTTTTTT. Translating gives CASRRTGGEKLFF.